This TCR beta chain was sequenced in a study of cytomegalovirus exposure and HLA in healthy donors. Study findings and constraints: A later analysis found that most CMV-associated TCR beta chains appeared HLA-restricted.

The V end lost 4 bases, the J end lost 5 bases, and 6 bases lay between the germline ends. Germline V gene lookup returns CDR1 SGHRS and CDR2 YFSETQ. The CDR3 is 11 residues long. Researchers ran the PCR with 60 Vbeta and 13 Jbeta primers. Sequenced by immunoSEQ multiplex PCR; TCRdb stores in-frame clones only, minus some. The data hold 150,000 to 200,000 clones, with more than 75% observed a single time. Remarks on this clone: Its antigen is not known.

This sequence was found in a girl aged 10-17 years in good health and CMV-seropositive. Source material: PBMCs. This chain links TRBV5-1 with TRBJ2-5; the D is unclear. CDR3 loop: CASSAEETQYF. The DNA of the CDR3 is TGCGCCAGCAGCGCGGAGGAGACCCAGTACTTC.